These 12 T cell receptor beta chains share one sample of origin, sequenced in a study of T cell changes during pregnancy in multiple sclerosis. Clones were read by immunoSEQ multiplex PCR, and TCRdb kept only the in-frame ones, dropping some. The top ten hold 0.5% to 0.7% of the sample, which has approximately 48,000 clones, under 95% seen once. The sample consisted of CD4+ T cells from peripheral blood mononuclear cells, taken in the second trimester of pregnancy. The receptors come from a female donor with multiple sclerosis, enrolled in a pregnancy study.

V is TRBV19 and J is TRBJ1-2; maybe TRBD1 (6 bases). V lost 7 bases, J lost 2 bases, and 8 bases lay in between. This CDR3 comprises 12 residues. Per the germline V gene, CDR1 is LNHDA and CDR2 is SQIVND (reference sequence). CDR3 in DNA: TGTGCCAGTACGGACAGAAACTATGGCTACACCTTC. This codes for CASTDRNYGYTF.

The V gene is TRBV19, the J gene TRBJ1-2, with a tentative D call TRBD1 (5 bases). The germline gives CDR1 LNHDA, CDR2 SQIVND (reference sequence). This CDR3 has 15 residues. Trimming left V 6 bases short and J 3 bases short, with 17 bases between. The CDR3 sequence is CASSGGTGGYYGYTF. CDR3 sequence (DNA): TGTGCCAGTAGCGGTGGGACTGGGGGGTACTATGGCTACACCTTC. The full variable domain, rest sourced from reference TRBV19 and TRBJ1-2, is DGGITQSPKYLFRKEGQNVTLSCEQNLNHDAMYWYRQDPGQGLRLIYYSQIVNDFQKGDIAEGYSVSREKKESFPLTVTSAQKNPTAFYLCASSGGTGGYYGYTFGSGTRLTVV.

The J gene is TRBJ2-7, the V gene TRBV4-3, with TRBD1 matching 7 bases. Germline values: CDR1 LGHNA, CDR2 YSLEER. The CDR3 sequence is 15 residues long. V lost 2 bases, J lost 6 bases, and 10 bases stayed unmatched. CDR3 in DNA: TGCGCCAGCAGCCAAATCCGGACAGGACCCTCCGAGCAGTACTTC. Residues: CASSQIRTGPSEQYF.

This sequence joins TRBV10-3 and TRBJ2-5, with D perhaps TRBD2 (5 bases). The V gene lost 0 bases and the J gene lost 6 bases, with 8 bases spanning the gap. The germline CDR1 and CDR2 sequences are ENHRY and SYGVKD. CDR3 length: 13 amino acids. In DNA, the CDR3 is TGTGCCATCAGTGAGTCGGGAGAGAAGACCCAGTACTTC. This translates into CAISESGEKTQYF.

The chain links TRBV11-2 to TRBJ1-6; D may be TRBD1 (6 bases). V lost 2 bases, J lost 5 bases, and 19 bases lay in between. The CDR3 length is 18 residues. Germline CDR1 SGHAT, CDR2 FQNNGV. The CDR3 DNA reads TGTGCCAGCAGCTTACCCGCCGCCGACAGGTTTCATAATTCACCCCTCCACTTT. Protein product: CASSLPAADRFHNSPLHF.

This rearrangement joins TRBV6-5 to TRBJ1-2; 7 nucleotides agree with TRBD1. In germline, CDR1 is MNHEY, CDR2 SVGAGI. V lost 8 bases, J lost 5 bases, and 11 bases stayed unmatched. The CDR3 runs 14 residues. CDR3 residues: CASAFRDRDYGYTF. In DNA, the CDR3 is TGTGCCAGCGCCTTCCGGGACAGAGATTATGGCTACACCTTC.

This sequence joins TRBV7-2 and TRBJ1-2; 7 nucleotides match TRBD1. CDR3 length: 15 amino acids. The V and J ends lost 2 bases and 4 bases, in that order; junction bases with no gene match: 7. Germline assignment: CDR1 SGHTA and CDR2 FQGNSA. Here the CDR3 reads CASSLSGGQTYGYTF. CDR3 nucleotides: TGTGCCAGCAGCTTAAGTGGGGGACAGACCTATGGCTACACCTTC.

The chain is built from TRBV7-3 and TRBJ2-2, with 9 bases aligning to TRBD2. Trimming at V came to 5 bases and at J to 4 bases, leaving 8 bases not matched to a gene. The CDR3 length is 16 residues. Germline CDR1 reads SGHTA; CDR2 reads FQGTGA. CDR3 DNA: TGTGCCAGCAGCACCTCTCTAGCGGGGAGCACCGGGGAGCTGTTTTTT. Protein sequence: CASSTSLAGSTGELFF.

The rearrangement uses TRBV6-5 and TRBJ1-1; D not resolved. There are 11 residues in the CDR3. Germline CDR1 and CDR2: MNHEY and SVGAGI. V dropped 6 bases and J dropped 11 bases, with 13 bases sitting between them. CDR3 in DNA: TGTGCCAGCAGCTCAAATCGGTGGGCTTTCTTT. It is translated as CASSSNRWAFF.

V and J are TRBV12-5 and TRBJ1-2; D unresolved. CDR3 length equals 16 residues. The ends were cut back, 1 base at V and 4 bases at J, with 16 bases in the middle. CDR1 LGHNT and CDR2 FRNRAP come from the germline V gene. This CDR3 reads CASGLASGNMGYGYTF. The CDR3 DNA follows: TGTGCTAGTGGTTTGGCCTCCGGGAATATGGGCTATGGCTACACCTTC. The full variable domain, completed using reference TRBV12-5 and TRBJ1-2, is DARVTQTPRHKVTEMGQEVTMRCQPILGHNTVFWYRQTMMQGLELLAYFRNRAPLDDSGMPKDRFSAEMPDATLATLKIQPSEPRDSAVYFCASGLASGNMGYGYTFGSGTRLTVV.

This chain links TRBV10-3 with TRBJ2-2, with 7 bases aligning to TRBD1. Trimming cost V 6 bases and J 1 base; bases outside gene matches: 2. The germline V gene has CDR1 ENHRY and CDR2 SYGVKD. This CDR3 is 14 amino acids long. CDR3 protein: CAIRGTENTGELFF. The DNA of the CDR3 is TGTGCCATCAGGGGGACAGAGAACACCGGGGAGCTGTTTTTT.

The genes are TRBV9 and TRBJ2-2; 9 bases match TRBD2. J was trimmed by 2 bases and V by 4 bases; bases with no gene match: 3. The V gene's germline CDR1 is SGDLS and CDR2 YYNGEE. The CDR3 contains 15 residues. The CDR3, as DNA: TGTGCCAGCAGCCCCGGGACTAGCAACACCGGGGAGCTGTTTTTT. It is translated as CASSPGTSNTGELFF.